The subject of this entry is one T cell receptor beta chain. Its antigen is as yet unknown. Method: immunoSEQ multiplex PCR; TCRdb's copy keeps in-frame clones and lacks some. The sample holds roughly 120,000 clones, around nine tenths seen once. The junction had 10 bases not matched to a gene; V was cut back by 6 bases and J by 2 bases. In germline, CDR1 is MNHEY, CDR2 SMNVEV (reference sequence). This CDR3 has 15 residues. The sample comes from a study of T cell responses to AZD1222 COVID-19 vaccine. Points from the study as a whole: It should be noted that donors were predominantly white British and more often female, and clonal diversity was possibly underestimated. Nearly half of spike-specific TCRs reportedly target variant regions that are unmutated in the B.1.351 and B.1.1.7 variants.

The source is an adult in good health. The chain couples TRBV27 to TRBJ2-7; TRBD2 matches at 7 bases. The sample in question was peripheral blood, obtained on day 0 of AZD1222 vaccination. DNA for the CDR3: TGTGCCAGCAGAAGTTTACAAGCGGGACCCTACGAGCAGTACTTC. Protein sequence: CASRSLQAGPYEQYF.